What follows is one T cell receptor beta chain and its context. Only in-frame clones appear in the TCRdb table, and some are missing; sequencing was by immunoSEQ multiplex PCR. The sample records hundreds of thousands of clones, about nine tenths being singletons. The data were obtained in a study of blood T cell repertoires in COVID-19. V was clipped by 2 bases and J by 3 bases, with 8 bases between them. Germline loops: CDR1 KGHSH, CDR2 LQKENI. The length of the CDR3 is 14 residues. This chain uses TRBV18 with TRBJ1-3; D is ambiguous. Sequencing input: peripheral blood. The TCR was taken from a woman aged 25 to 45 with active or convalescent COVID-19. The CDR3 DNA follows: TGTGCCAGCTCACCAGATGGAGGTGGAAACACCATATATTTT. It is translated as CASSPDGGGNTIYF.